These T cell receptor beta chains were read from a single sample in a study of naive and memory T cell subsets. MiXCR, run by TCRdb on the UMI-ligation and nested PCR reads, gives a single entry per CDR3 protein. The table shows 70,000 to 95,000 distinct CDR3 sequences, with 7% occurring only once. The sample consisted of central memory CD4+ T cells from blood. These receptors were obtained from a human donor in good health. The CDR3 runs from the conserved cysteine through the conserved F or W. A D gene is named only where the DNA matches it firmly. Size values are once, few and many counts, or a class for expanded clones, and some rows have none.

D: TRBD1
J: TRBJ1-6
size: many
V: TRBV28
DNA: TGTGCCAGCAGTTCCCGGAGGCAGGGGGGCAAATCACCCCTCCACTTT
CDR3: CASSSRRQGGKSPLHF

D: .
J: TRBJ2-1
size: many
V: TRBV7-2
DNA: TGTGCCAGCAGCCCGGGACGGAATTTTTACAATGAGCAGTTCTTC
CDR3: CASSPGRNFYNEQFF

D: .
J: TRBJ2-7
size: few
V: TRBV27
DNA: TGTGCCAGCAGTTTACGACGCGTAAGTCGGGAAGAGCAGTACTTC
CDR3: CASSLRRVSREEQYF

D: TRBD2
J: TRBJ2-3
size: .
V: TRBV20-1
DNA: TGCAGTGCTAGGGATTTCCTTCTAGCGGGAGGAAGGGATACGCAGTATTTT
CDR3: CSARDFLLAGGRDTQYF

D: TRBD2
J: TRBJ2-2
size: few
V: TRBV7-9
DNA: TGTGCCAGCAGCCTTGGACTAGCCTCACCGAACACCGGGGAGCTGTTTTTT
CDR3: CASSLGLASPNTGELFF

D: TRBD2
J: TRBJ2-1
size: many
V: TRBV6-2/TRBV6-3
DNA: TGTGCCAGCAGTTATGCGGGGGGGCGTTATGAGCAGTTCTTC
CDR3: CASSYAGGRYEQFF

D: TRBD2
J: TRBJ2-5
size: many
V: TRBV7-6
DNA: TGTGCCAGCAGCCACACACAGAGCGGGGGGCAAGAGACCCAGTACTTC
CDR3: CASSHTQSGGQETQYF

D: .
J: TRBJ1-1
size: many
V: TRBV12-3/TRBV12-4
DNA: TGTGCCAGCAGCCAAAGGGTCGCGAACACTGAAGCTTTCTTT
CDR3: CASSQRVANTEAFF

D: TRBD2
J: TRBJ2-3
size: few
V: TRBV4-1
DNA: TGCGCCAGCAGCCGATTGGGGACTAGCGGGATTGGGGGGGGAGATACGCAGTATTTT
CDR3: CASSRLGTSGIGGGDTQYF

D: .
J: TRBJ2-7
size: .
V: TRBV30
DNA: TGTGCCTGGAGTGTACAGGAAGGGTCCGAGCAGTACTTC
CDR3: CAWSVQEGSEQYF

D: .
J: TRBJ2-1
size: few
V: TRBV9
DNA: TGTGCCAGCAGCGTAGTAAGCGGCGATGAGCAGTTCTTC
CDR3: CASSVVSGDEQFF

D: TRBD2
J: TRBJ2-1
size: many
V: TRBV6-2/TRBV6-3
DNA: TGTGCCAGCCTTGCGGGGGGATCCTACAATGAGCAGTTCTTC
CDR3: CASLAGGSYNEQFF

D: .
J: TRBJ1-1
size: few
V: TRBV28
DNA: TGTGCCAGCAGCTTCCCACCGGCAGGGCCTGAAGCTTTCTTT
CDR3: CASSFPPAGPEAFF

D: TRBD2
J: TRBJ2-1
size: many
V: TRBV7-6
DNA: TGTGCCAGCAGCTTAGGTGGCGGGAGGGCCGATGAGCAGTTCTTC
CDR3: CASSLGGGRADEQFF

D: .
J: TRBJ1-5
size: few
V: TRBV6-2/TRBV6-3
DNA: TGTGCCAGCAGTCGTTTCGGACAGTCCAGTCAGCCCCAGCATTTT
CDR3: CASSRFGQSSQPQHF

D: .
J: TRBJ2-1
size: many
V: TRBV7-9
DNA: TGTGCCAGCAGCCACCGCACCGCGACTGTGAGCTCCTACAATGAGCAGTTCTTC
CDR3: CASSHRTATVSSYNEQFF

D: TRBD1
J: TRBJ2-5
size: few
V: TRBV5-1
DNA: TGCGCCAGCAGCTTCCAACCGGGACAGGGGGCAGGGGAGACCCAGTACTTC
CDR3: CASSFQPGQGAGETQYF

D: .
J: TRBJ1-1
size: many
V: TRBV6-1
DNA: TGTGCCAGCAGTGAAGCAGCTCAAAGGGCTTTCTTT
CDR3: CASSEAAQRAFF

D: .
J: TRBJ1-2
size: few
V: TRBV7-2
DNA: .
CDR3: CASSPVYLCASSQQLNYGYTF

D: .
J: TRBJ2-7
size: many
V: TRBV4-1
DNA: TGCGCCAGCAGCCAAGAAAGGTTCGGAAATTACGAGCAGTACTTC
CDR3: CASSQERFGNYEQYF

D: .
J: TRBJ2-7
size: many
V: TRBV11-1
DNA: TGTGCCAGCAGCTTAGGAAGTGGGAGCCCCTACGAGCAGTACTTC
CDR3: CASSLGSGSPYEQYF

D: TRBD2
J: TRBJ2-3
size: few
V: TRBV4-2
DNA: TGTGCCAGCAGCCGTACGGGCGGGGGGGCTTCAGATACGCAGTATTTT
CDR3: CASSRTGGGASDTQYF

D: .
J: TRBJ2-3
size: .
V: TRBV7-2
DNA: TGTGCCAGCAGCCCCGACCACTGGGCGCAGTATTTT
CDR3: CASSPDHWAQYF

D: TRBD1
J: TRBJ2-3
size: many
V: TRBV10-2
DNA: TGCGCCAGCAGTGGCCAGGGGGCAGATACGCAGTATTTT
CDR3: CASSGQGADTQYF

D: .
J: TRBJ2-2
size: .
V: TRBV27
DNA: TGTGCCAGCAGTTTGCACTACACGAACACCGGGGAGCTGTTTTTT
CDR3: CASSLHYTNTGELFF

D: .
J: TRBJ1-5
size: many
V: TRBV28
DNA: TGTGCCAGCAGTCTCCCCCCGGGGGCGGGCGGTCAGCCCCAGCATTTT
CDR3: CASSLPPGAGGQPQHF

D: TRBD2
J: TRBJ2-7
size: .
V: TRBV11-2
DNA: TGTGCCAGCAGCTTGGTTAGCGGGGGGGACTACGAGCAGTACTTC
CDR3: CASSLVSGGDYEQYF

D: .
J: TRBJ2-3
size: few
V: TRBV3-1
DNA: TGTGCCAGCAGCCAAAGACACTCGGCCACAGATACGCAGTATTTT
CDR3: CASSQRHSATDTQYF

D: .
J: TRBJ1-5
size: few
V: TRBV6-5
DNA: TGTGCCAGCGGCCGGTGGGGCAATCAGCCCCAGCATTTT
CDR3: CASGRWGNQPQHF

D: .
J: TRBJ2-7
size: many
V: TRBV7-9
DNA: TGTGCCAGCAGGGGGGCTAGCGGAACCTACGAGCAGTACTTC
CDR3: CASRGASGTYEQYF

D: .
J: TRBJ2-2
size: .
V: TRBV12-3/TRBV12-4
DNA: TGTGCCAGCAGTCCCGAATTACAAAACGGGGAGCTGTTTTTT
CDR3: CASSPELQNGELFF

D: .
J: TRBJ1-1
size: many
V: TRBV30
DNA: TGTGCCTGGAGTGGTTGGGTTAGCACTGAAGCTTTCTTT
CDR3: CAWSGWVSTEAFF

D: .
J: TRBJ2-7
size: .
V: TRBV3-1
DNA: TGTGCCAGCAGCCAAGATCTATTGTCCGAGCAGTACTTC
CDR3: CASSQDLLSEQYF

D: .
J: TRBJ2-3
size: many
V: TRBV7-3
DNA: TGTGCCAGCAGCTTAAAGTATAGGGACACAGATACGCAGTATTTT
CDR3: CASSLKYRDTDTQYF

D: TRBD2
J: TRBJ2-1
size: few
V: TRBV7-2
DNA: TGTGCCAGCAGCTTCAGCGGGGTGTCCTACAATGAGCAGTTCTTC
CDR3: CASSFSGVSYNEQFF

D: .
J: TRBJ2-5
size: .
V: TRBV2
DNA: TGTGCCAGCAGTGAAGAGGCGAGGGGAGAGACCCAGTACTTC
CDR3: CASSEEARGETQYF

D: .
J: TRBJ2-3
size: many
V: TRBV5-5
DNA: TGTGCCAGCAGCTTGGCTAGCACAGATACGCAGTATTTT
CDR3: CASSLASTDTQYF

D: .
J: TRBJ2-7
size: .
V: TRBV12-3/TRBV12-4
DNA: TGTGCCAGCAGTTTTAAGGGCGGCCCGAACTACGAGCAGTACTTC
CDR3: CASSFKGGPNYEQYF

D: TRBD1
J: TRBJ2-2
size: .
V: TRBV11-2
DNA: TGTGCCAGCAGCTTAGAAAGCCTTGGGACAGGAACCGGGGAGCTGTTTTTT
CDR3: CASSLESLGTGTGELFF

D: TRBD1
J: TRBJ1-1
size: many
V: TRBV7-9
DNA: TGTGCCAGCAGCTTAGGGACAGGGAAGAGGAGCACTGAAGCTTTCTTT
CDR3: CASSLGTGKRSTEAFF